Listed here is a single TCR beta chain. Libraries were prepared by immunoSEQ multiplex PCR; TCRdb keeps only in-frame clonotypes and omits some of them. The data show just under 75,000 clones, 87% seen once. This specimen belongs to a study of control samples from healthy donors and cancer patients. The sequenced sample consisted of blood. This sequence was found in a woman between 50 and 59 years old in good health.

The DNA for the CDR3 is TGTGCCAGCAGCCCCGGGACAGGTTCGAACACTGAAGCTTTCTTT. Encoded protein: CASSPGTGSNTEAFF. The chain is built from TRBV7-6 and TRBJ1-1, with 8 nucleotides matching TRBD1. Trimming removed 5 bases from V and 1 base from J; junction bases left unmatched: 6. From germline, CDR1 is SGHVS and CDR2 FNYEAQ. This CDR3 region has 15 residues. The full variable domain, rest sourced from reference TRBV7-6 and TRBJ1-1, is GAGVSQSPRYKVTKRGQDVALRCDPISGHVSLYWYRQALGQGPEFLTYFNYEAQQDKSGLPNDRFSAERPEGSISTLTIQRTEQRDSAMYRCASSPGTGSNTEAFFGQGTRLTVV.